This TCR beta chain derives from a study of beta chain features in type 1 diabetes. Notes on the study in general: The study found fewer insertions and more deletions at VDJ junctions in type 1 diabetes patients. PCR may have favored shorter templates equally in patients and controls.

One heparinised draw, averaging about 116 mL, was taken per donor. Sorting that relied on CD45RO/CCR7/CD25/CD127/CD95/CD27 yielded CD4+ naive, central memory, regulatory and stem cell-like memory cells. This clone appeared a few times. Its target is unknown. The trim removed 5 bases at V and 3 bases at J, leaving 6 bases unmatched. CDR1 and CDR2 from the germline V gene are SGHRS and YFSETQ. CDR3 length equals 14 residues. Reverse transcription of all isolated RNA meant that expressed TCRB transcripts were sequenced. Here immunoSEQ multiplex PCR was the method, and the copy in TCRdb shows in-frame clones only, minus some. Among about 290,000 clones listed, about 8.5% were seen once.

The sequence was collected from a young woman in good health. Sample: central memory CD4+ T cells from blood. The chain couples TRBV5-1 to TRBJ1-2; TRBD1 matches 8 bases. CDR3 region: CASSDQGADYGYTF. The CDR3 DNA is TGCGCCAGCAGTGACCAGGGGGCAGACTATGGCTACACCTTC.